The present T cell receptor beta chain was sequenced within a study of blood T cell repertoires in COVID-19. Study-level background: The United States, Italy and Spain provided the acute and convalescent COVID-19 samples. In each case, the material was cDNA or gDNA derived from T cells, B-cell-depleted T cells, or PBMCs.

V gave up 6 bases and J gave up 5 bases, with 37 bases separating them. From germline, CDR1 is WNHNN and CDR2 SYGVQD (reference sequence). This CDR3 has 21 amino acids. Using immunoSEQ multiplex PCR, the repertoire was profiled, and TCRdb retains in-frame clones only, with some absent. Among about 190,000 clones listed, under 90% were seen once. The chain carries TRBV10-1 and TRBJ2-5; D is possibly TRBD1 (5 bases). Sequenced input: peripheral blood. This TCR derives from a man aged 35 to 55 with acute or convalescent COVID-19. CDR3 coding DNA: TGCGCCAGCAGAACCCAATTGGGCAAAGGGGCGATGTGGGGAAGTGATGAGACCCAGTACTTC. Translating gives CASRTQLGKGAMWGSDETQYF.